This T cell receptor beta chain was sequenced in a study of T cells in Graves' hyperthyroidism and ophthalmopathy. It was RNA transcripts that yielded the amplified TCR beta CDR3 regions. The primer set for the first-round RT-PCR of the TCR CDR3 was HTBI. In TCRdb, the multiplex PCR reads were re-called with MiXCR into one record per CDR3 protein. The sample lists a few hundred thousand distinct CDR3 sequences; approximately 14% were seen once. This clonotype was seen repeatedly, ten times or more. The CDR3 spans 15 residues. V lost 6 bases and J 0 bases, leaving 14 bases between the germline ends. The germline V gene encodes CDR1 MNHEY and CDR2 SMNVEV (reference sequence).

The chain recombines TRBV27 with TRBJ1-1, with a tentative D call TRBD1 (6 bases). This sequence originates from a woman in her twenties or thirties with Graves' hyperthyroidism. The specimen was blood. The CDR3 nucleotides are TGTGCCAGCAGCCGTTACAGGGATCTGAACACTGAAGCTTTCTTT. It encodes CASSRYRDLNTEAFF.